These 14 T cell receptor beta chains were sequenced from one sample in a study of identical twins. TCRdb passed the 5' RACE reads through MiXCR, listing each CDR3 protein once. The sample contains about 240,000 distinct CDR3 sequences, over 9.5% of which appear only once. The sequenced sample consisted of memory T cells sorted from blood. All receptors come from a man over 45 in good health.

This clonotype was seen a few times. The chain carries TRBV4-3 and TRBJ2-2; TRBD2 aligns across 10 bases. The V segment lost 0 bases and the J segment 0 bases; nucleotides outside the gene matches: 7. CDR1 is LGHNA and CDR2 is YSLEER in the germline V gene. This CDR3 has 19 residues. This CDR3 is CASSQEGRLAGANTGELFF. In DNA, the CDR3 is TGCGCCAGCAGCCAAGAAGGCAGGCTAGCGGGGGCGAACACCGGGGAGCTGTTTTTT.

This clonotype was recorded once. Just one base apart from a much larger clone, this may be a read error. The chain joins TRBV3-1 to TRBJ1-5, with D possibly being TRBD1 (5 bases). CDR3 length: 15 residues. Germline V gene lookup returns CDR1 LGHDT and CDR2 YNNKEL (reference sequence). V gave up 0 bases and J gave up 7 bases, with 13 bases separating them. As DNA, the CDR3 is TGTGCCAGCAGCCAAGATGGGGCAGTAAACCAGCCCCAGCATTTT. This encodes CASSQDGAVNQPQHF.

The rearrangement joins TRBV27 to TRBJ2-7, with D perhaps matching TRBD2 (6 bases). V was cut by 5 bases and J by 3 bases, with 26 bases left in between. The germline V gene has CDR1 MNHEY and CDR2 SMNVEV (reference sequence). The CDR3 runs 18 residues. CDR3 nucleotide sequence: TGTGCCAGCAGTAAATTTGCGGATCGAAGGACTACCCACTACGAGCAGTACTTC. Its translation is CASSKFADRRTTHYEQYF.

This clonotype was observed at least ten times. The chain uses TRBV20-1 and TRBJ2-3; 11 nucleotides line up with TRBD1. CDR1 is DFQATT and CDR2 is SNEGSKA in the germline V gene (reference sequence). V shed 5 bases and J 3 bases; nucleotides not matched to a gene: 7. The CDR3 length is 15 residues. For the CDR3, the DNA is TGCAGTGCTGAAACCGGGACAGGGGGTACAGATACGCAGTATTTT. Protein: CSAETGTGGTDTQYF.

The J gene is TRBJ2-2, the V gene TRBV6-5; TRBD2 aligns across 7 bases. Germline values: CDR1 MNHEY, CDR2 SVGAGI. This CDR3 is 15 amino acids long. Germline trimming cut 4 bases from V and 6 bases from J; bases unmatched to any gene: 8. The DNA for the CDR3 is TGTGCCAGCAGTTCCACCCCAGGGAGGGCCGGGGAGCTGTTTTTT. Its translation is CASSSTPGRAGELFF.

This clonotype was counted only a few times. The gene calls are TRBV12-3 or TRBV12-4 and TRBJ2-5, with 12 bases fitting TRBD1. The CDR3 runs 17 residues. The V segment lost 10 bases and the J segment 4 bases; nucleotides outside the gene matches: 16. CDR3 nucleotide sequence: TGTGCCACCTCTCGGGGACAGGGGGCAGCCGGGGGAGAGACCCAGTACTTC. It is translated as CATSRGQGAAGGETQYF.

A few counts support this clonotype. This chain joins TRBV28 and TRBJ2-7, with 9 positions matching TRBD1. Trimming removed 11 bases from V and 3 bases from J; junction bases left unmatched: 11. The CDR3 spans 14 residues. Germline V gene data show CDR1 as MDHEN and CDR2 as SYDVKM. CDR3 sequence (DNA): TGTGCCTCTCGGACCGGGACAGGGCTCTACGAGCAGTACTTC. It yields the protein CASRTGTGLYEQYF.

This clonotype came up many times. The chain couples TRBV6-1 to TRBJ1-1; D uncertain. The germline gives CDR1 MNHNS, CDR2 SASEGT. The V end lost 7 bases, the J end lost 5 bases, and 17 bases lay between the germline ends. The CDR3 is 14 residues long. Written as DNA, the CDR3 is TGTGCCAGCATCCGGGAGGGATGGGAGACTGAAGCTTTCTTT. Translation gives CASIREGWETEAFF.

The J gene is TRBJ2-5, the V gene TRBV6-5, with D unresolved. The V gene's germline CDR1 is MNHEY and CDR2 SVGAGI. V lost 0 bases and J lost 6, with 2 bases in between. CDR3 length: 11 amino acids. The chain's CDR3 is CASSYSKTQYF. Written as DNA, the CDR3 is TGTGCCAGCAGTTACTCCAAGACCCAGTACTTC.

Concerning this clonotype itself: Its ends do not fully match the called genes, so a read error is possible. V usage is TRBV11-2 and J usage is TRBJ2-5; no firm D call. The CDR3 is 16 amino acids. Germline V gene lookup returns CDR1 SGHAT and CDR2 FQNNGV. The CDR3 coding sequence is TGTGCCAGCAGGGCCCGTAGTCGGATATTACAAGAGACCCAGCACTTC. It encodes CASRARSRILQETQHF.

This clonotype occurred many times. The chain uses TRBV6-2 or TRBV6-3 and TRBJ1-5, with D uncertain. CDR1 is MNHEY and CDR2 is SVGEGT in the germline V gene. V was trimmed by 5 bases and J by 0 bases, leaving 5 bases between them. This CDR3 contains 13 residues. For the CDR3, the DNA is TGTGCCAGCAGTCCTTTTAGCAATCAGCCCCAGCATTTT. Translation gives CASSPFSNQPQHF.

The table lists this clonotype with many counts. This chain links TRBV2 with TRBJ2-5, with TRBD2 matching 7 bases. The CDR3 loop spans 13 amino acids. The germline V gene encodes CDR1 SNHLY and CDR2 FYNNEI. V trimming: 8 bases; J trimming: 5 bases; junction bases outside the gene matches: 8. The CDR3, as DNA: TGTGCCAGCGGCCCGACTAGCTTGGAGACCCAGTACTTC. Its translation is CASGPTSLETQYF. The full variable domain, completed using reference TRBV2 and TRBJ2-5, is EPEVTQTPSHQVTQMGQEVILRCVPISNHLYFYWYRQILGQKVEFLVSFYNNEISEKSEIFDDQFSVERPDGSNFTLKIRSTKLEDSAMYFCASGPTSLETQYFGPGTRLLVL.

V gene TRBV5-1 combines with J gene TRBJ2-7; TRBD1 might be the D (6 bases). Germline CDR1 reads SGHRS; CDR2 reads YFSETQ. The V and J ends lost 0 bases and 3 bases respectively, with 13 bases between them. The CDR3 has 15 residues. CDR3 in amino acids: CASSLVAGEDYEQYF. The CDR3 DNA follows: TGCGCCAGCAGCTTGGTGGCAGGGGAAGACTACGAGCAGTACTTC.

The chain links TRBV27 to TRBJ2-1, with a weak D call TRBD1 (6 bases). Germline V CDR1 and CDR2: MNHEY, SMNVEV (reference sequence). V was cut by 4 bases and J by 1 base, with 14 bases left in between. This CDR3 has 16 residues. DNA for the CDR3: TGTGCCAGCAGTTCACAGGGATTCGGGTCCTACAATGAGCAGTTCTTC. This sequence encodes CASSSQGFGSYNEQFF.